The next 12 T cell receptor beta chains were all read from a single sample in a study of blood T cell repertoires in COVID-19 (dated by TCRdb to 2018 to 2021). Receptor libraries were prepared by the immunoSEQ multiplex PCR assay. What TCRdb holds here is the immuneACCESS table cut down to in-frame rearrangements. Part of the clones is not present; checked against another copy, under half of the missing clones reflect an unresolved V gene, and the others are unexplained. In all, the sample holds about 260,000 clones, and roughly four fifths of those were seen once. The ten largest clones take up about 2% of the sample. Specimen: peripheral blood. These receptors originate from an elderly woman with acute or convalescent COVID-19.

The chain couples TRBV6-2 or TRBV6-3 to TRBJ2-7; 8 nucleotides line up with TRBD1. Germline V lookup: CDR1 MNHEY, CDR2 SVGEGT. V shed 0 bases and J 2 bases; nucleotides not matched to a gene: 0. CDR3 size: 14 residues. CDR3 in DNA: TGTGCCAGCAGTTACTCGACAGGGGCCTACGAGCAGTACTTC. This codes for CASSYSTGAYEQYF.

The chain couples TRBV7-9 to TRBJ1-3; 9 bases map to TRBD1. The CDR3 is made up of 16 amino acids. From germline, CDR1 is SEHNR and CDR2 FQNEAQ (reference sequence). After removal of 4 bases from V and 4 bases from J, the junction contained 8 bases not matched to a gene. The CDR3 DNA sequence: TGTGCCAGCAGCTCGGGGGACAGGGCAGGAGGAAACACCATATATTTT. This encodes CASSSGDRAGGNTIYF.

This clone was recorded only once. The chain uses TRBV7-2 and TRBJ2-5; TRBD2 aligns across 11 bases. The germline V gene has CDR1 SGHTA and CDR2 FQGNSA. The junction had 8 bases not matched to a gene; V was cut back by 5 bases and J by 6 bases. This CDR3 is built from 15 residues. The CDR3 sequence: CASSQTTSGAQTQYF. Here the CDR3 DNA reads TGTGCCAGCAGCCAAACGACTAGCGGGGCCCAGACCCAGTACTTC.

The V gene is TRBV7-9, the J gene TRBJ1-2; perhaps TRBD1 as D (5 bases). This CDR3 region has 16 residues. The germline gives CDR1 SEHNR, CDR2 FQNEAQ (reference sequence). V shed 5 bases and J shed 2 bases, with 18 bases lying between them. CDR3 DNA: TGTGCCAGCAGCAGTGGGTTGGGCAGGGTAAACTATGGCTACACCTTC. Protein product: CASSSGLGRVNYGYTF.

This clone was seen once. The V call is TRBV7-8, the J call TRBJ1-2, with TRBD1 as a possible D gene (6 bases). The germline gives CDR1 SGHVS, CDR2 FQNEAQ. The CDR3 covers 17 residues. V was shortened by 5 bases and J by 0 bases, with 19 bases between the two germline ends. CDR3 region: CASSQKRQVLPNYGYTF. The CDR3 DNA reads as TGTGCCAGCAGCCAGAAACGACAGGTCCTCCCTAACTATGGCTACACCTTC.

CDR3 nucleotides: TGTGCCAGCAGCCAAGTCGGACGGTTAGCGTCCCTCACAGATACGCAGTATTTT. It specifies CASSQVGRLASLTDTQYF. The chain employs TRBV3-1 (or the pseudogene TRBV3-2) and TRBJ2-3; D is perhaps TRBD2 (5 bases). Germline V CDR1 and CDR2: LGHDT, YNNKEL (reference sequence). Trimming took 1 base from V and 2 from J, leaving 19 bases between them. This CDR3 contains 18 residues.

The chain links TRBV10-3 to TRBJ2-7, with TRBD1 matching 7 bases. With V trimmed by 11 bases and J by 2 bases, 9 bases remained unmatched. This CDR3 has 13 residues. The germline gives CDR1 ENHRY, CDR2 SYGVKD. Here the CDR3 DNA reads TGTGCCTCGAACCCGACAGGGACCTACGAGCAGTACTTC. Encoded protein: CASNPTGTYEQYF.

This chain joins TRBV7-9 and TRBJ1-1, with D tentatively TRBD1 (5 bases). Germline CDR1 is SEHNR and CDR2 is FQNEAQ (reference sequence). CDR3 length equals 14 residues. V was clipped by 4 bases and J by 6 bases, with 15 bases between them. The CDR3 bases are TGTGCCAGCAGCTCTCTTCACAGGTCAGCTGAAGCTTTCTTT. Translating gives CASSSLHRSAEAFF.

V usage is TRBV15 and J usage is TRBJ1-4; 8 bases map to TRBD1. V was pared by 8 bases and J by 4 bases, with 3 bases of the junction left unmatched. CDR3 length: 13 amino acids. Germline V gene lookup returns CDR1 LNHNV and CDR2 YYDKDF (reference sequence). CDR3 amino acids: CATSDRGNEKLFF. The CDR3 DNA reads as TGTGCCACCTCAGACAGGGGTAATGAAAAACTGTTTTTT.

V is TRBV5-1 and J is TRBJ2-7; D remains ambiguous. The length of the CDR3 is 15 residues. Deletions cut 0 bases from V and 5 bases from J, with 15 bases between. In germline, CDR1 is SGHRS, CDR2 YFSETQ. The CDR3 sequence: CASSLVSQAIHEQYF. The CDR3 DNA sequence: TGCGCCAGCAGCTTGGTTTCTCAGGCTATCCACGAGCAGTACTTC.

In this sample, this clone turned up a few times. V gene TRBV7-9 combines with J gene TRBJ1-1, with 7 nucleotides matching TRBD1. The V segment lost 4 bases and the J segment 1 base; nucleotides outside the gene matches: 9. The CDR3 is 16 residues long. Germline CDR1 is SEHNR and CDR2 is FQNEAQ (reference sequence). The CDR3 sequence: CASSSRTGGRNTEAFF. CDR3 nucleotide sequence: TGTGCCAGCAGCTCCCGGACAGGAGGTAGGAACACTGAAGCTTTCTTT.

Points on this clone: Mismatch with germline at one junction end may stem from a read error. The CDR3 DNA follows: TGTGCTAGCAGCTTAGACAGGGTGTCAGATACGCAGTATTTT. Translated: CASSLDRVSDTQYF. The chain has TRBV7-7 and TRBJ2-3; 7 bases map to TRBD1. The CDR3 spans 14 residues. Germline V CDR1 and CDR2: SSHAT, FNYEAQ (reference sequence). Together with reference TRBV7-7 and TRBJ2-3, the CDR3 gives the full variable domain: GAGVSQSPRYKVTKRGQDVTLRCDPISSHATLYWYQQALGQGPEFLTYFNYEAQPDKSGLPSDRFSAERPEGSISTLTIQRTEQRDSAMYRCASSLDRVSDTQYFGPGTRLTVL.